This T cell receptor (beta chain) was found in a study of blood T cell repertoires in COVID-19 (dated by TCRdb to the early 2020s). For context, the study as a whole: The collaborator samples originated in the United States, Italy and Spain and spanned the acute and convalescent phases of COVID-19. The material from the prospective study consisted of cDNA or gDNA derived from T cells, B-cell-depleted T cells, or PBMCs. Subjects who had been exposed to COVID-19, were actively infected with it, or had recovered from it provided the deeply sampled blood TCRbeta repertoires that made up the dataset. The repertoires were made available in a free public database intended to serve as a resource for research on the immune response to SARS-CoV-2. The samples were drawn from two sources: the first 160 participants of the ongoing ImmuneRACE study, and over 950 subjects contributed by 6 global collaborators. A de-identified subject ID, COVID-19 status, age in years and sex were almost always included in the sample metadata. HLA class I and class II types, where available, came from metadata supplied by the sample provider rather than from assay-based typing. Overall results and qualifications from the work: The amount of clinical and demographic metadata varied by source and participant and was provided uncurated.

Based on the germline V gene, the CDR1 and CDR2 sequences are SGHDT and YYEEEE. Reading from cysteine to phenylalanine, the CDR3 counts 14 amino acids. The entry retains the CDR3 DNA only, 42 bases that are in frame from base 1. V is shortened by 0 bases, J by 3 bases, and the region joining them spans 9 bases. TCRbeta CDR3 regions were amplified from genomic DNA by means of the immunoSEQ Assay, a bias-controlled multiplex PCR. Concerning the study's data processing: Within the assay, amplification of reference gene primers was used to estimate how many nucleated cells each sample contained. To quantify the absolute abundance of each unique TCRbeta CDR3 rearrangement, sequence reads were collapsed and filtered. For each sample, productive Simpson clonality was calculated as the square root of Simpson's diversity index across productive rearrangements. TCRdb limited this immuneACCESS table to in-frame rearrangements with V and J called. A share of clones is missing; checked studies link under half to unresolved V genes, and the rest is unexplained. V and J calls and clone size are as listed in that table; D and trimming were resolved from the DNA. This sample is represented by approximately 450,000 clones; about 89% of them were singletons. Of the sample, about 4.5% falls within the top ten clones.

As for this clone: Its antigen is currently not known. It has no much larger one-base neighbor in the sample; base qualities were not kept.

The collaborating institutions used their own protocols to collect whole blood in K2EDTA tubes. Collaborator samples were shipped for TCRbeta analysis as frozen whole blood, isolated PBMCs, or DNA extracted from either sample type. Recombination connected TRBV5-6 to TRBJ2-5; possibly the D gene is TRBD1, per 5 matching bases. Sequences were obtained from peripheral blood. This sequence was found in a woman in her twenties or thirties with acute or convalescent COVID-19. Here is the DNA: TGTGCCAGCAGCTTGGTGCAGGGTGAAGAGACCCAGTACTTC. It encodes CASSLVQGEETQYF.